This T cell receptor beta chain came from a study of blood T cell repertoires in COVID-19. Study-level information: T cells, B-cell-depleted T cells, or PBMCs provided the cDNA or gDNA that served as material.

V dropped 5 bases and J dropped 5; count of bases not matched to a gene: 9. There are 15 residues in the CDR3. The germline V gene encodes CDR1 SNHLY and CDR2 FYNNEI. Source study methods: Estimation of nucleated cell counts was performed using reference gene primer amplification. Using immunoSEQ multiplex PCR, the repertoire was profiled, and TCRdb retains in-frame clones only, with some absent. From that table come the V and J calls and clone size; the DNA was used to work out D and trimming. This table holds roughly 350,000 clones, around 87% found once. The sample comprised peripheral blood. This sequence originates from a woman aged 30 to 39 with COVID-19, enrolled during active disease. The chain carries TRBV2 and TRBJ2-5; 9 bases agree with TRBD1. The CDR3 loop reads CASSRNTGGLETQYF. In nucleotides, the CDR3 is TGTGCCAGCAGTAGAAACACAGGGGGCCTCGAGACCCAGTACTTC.